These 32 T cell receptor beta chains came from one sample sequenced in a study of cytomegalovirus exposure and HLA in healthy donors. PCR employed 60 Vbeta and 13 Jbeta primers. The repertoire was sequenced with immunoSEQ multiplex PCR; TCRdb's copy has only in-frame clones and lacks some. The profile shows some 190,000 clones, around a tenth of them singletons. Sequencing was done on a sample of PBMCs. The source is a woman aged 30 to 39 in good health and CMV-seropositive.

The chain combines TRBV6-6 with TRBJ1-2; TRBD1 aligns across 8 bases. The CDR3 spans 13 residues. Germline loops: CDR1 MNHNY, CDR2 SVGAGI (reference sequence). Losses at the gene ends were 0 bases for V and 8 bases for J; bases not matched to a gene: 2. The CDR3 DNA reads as TGTGCCAGCAGTTACTCGACAGGGGCCGGCTACACCTTC. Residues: CASSYSTGAGYTF.

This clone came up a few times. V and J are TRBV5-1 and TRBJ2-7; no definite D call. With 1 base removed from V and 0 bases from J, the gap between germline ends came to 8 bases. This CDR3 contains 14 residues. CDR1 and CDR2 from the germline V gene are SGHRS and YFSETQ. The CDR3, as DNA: TGCGCCAGCAGCTTGAGGCCGGGCTCCTACGAGCAGTACTTC. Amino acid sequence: CASSLRPGSYEQYF.

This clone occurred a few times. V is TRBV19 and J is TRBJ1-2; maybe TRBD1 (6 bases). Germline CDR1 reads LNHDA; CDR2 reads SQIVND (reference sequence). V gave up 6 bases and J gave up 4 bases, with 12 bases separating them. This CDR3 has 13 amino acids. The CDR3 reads CASSITGSYGYTF. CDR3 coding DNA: TGTGCCAGTAGCATTACAGGGTCCTATGGCTACACCTTC. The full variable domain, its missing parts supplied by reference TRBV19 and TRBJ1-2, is DGGITQSPKYLFRKEGQNVTLSCEQNLNHDAMYWYRQDPGQGLRLIYYSQIVNDFQKGDIAEGYSVSREKKESFPLTVTSAQKNPTAFYLCASSITGSYGYTFGSGTRLTVV.

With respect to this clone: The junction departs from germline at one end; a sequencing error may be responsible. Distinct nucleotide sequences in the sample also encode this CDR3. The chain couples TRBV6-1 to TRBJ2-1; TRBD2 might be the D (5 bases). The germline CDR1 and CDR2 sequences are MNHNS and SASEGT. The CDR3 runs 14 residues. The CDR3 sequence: CASSVLLDYNEQFF. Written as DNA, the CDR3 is TGCGCCAGCAGTGTGTTACTAGACTACAATGAGCAGTTCTTC.

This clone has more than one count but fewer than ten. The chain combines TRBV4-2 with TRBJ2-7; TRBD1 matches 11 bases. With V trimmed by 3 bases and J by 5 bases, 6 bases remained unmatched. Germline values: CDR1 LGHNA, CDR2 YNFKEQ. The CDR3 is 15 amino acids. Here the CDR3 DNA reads TGTGCCAGCAGCCAGTCCGGGACAGGGGGGGACGAGCAGTACTTC. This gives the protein CASSQSGTGGDEQYF.

CDR3 in amino acids: CASSFGGSYEQYF. As DNA, the CDR3 is TGTGCCAGCAGCTTTGGAGGGTCCTACGAGCAGTACTTC. The V gene is TRBV11-3, the J gene TRBJ2-7; D may be TRBD2 (6 bases). The CDR3 is 13 amino acids. V gave up 3 bases and J gave up 1 base, with 7 bases separating them. Germline values: CDR1 SGHNT, CDR2 YENEEA.

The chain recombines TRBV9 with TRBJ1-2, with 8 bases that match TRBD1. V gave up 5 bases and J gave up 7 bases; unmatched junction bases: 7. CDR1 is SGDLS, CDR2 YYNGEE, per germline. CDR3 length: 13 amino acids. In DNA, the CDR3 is TGTGCCAGCAGGGACAGGGCCCTAGGTGGCTACACCTTC. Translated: CASRDRALGGYTF.

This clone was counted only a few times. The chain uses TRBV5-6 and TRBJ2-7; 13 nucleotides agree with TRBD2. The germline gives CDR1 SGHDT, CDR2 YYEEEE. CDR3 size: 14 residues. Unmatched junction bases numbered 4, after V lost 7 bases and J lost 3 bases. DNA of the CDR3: TGTGCCAGCTCAGGACTAGCGGGAGTCTACGAGCAGTACTTC. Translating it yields CASSGLAGVYEQYF. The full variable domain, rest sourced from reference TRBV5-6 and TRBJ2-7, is DAGVTQSPTHLIKTRGQQVTLRCSPKSGHDTVSWYQQALGQGPQFIFQYYEEEERQRGNFPDRFSGHQFPNYSSELNVNALLLGDSALYLCASSGLAGVYEQYFGPGTRLTVT.

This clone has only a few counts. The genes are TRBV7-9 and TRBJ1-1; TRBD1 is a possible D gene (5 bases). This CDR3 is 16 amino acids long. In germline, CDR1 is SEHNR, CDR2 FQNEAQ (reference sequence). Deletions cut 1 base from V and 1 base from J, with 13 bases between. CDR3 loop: CASSLVGGDRNTEAFF. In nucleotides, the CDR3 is TGTGCCAGCAGCTTAGTGGGGGGTGACAGGAACACTGAAGCTTTCTTT. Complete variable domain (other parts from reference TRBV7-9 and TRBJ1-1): DTGVSQNPRHKITKRGQNVTFRCDPISEHNRLYWYRQTLGQGPEFLTYFQNEAQLEKSRLLSDRFSAERPKGSFSTLEIQRTEQGDSAMYLCASSLVGGDRNTEAFFGQGTRLTVV.

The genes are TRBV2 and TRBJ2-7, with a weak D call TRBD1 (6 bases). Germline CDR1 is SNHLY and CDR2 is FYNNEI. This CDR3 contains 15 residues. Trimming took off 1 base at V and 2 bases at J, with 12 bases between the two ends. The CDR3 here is CASSEGQVGPYEQYF. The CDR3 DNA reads TGTGCCAGCAGTGAAGGACAGGTGGGGCCCTACGAGCAGTACTTC.

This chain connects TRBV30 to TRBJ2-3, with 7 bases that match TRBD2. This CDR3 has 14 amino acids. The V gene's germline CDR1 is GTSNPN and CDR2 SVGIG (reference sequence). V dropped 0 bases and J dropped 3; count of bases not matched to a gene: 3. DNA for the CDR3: TGTGCCTGGAGTGTGCGACTAGCAACAGATACGCAGTATTTT. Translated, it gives CAWSVRLATDTQYF. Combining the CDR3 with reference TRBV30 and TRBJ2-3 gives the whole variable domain SQTIHQWPATLVQPVGSPLSLECTVEGTSNPNLYWYRQAAGRGLQLLFYSVGIGQISSEVPQNLSASRPQDRQFILSSKKLLLSDSGFYLCAWSVRLATDTQYFGPGTRLTVL.

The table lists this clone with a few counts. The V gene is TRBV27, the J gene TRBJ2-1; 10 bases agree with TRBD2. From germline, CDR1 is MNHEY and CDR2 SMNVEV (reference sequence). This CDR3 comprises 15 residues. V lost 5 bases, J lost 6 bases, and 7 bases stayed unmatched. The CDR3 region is CASSPLVAGGNEQFF. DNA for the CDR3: TGTGCCAGCAGTCCCCTAGTAGCGGGAGGCAATGAGCAGTTCTTC.

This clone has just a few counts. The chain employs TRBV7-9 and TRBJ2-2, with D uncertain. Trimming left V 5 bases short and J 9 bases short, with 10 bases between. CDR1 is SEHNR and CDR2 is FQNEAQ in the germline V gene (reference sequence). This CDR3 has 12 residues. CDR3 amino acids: CASSLRYWELFF. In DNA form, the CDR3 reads TGTGCCAGCAGCCTAAGATATTGGGAGCTGTTTTTT.

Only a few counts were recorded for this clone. The CDR3 nucleotides are TGTGCCAGTAGTATAGAACTAGCGGGGGGGTACAATGAGCAGTTCTTC. Protein sequence: CASSIELAGGYNEQFF. The chain is built from TRBV19 and TRBJ2-1; 13 positions match TRBD2. The CDR3 contains 16 residues. V gave up 0 bases and J gave up 4 bases; unmatched junction bases: 0. In germline, CDR1 is LNHDA, CDR2 SQIVND (reference sequence).

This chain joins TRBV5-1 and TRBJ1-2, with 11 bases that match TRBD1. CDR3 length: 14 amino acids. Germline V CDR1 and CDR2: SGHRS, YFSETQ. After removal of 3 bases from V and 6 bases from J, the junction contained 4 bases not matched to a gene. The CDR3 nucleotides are TGCGCCAGCAGCTCGGACAGGGGGCGTCATGGCTACACCTTC. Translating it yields CASSSDRGRHGYTF.

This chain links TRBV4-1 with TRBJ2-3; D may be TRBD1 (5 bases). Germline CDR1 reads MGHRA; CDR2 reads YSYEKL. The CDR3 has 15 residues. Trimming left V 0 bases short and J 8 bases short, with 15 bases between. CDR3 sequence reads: CASSQEGVAARTQYF. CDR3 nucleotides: TGCGCCAGCAGCCAAGAAGGGGTGGCGGCCCGTACGCAGTATTTT.

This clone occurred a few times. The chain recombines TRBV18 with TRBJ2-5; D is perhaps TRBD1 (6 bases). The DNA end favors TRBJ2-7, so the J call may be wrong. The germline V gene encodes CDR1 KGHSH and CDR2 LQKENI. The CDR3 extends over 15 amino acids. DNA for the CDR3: TGTGCCAGCTCACCACCGCAGGGGTACTCCTACGAGCAGTACTTC. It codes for CASSPPQGYSYEQYF.

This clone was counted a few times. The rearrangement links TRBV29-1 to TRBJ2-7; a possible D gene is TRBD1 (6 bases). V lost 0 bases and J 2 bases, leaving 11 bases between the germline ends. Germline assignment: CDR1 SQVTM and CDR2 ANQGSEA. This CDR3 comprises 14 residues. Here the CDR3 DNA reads TGCAGCGTTGAAGATCGGGACAATACCTACGAGCAGTACTTC. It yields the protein CSVEDRDNTYEQYF.

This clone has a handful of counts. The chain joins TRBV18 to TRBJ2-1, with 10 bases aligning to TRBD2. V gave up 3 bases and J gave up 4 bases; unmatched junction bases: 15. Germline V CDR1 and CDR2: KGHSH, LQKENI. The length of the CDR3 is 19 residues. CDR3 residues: CASSPLTGLAASSYNEQFF. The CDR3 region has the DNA TGTGCCAGCTCACCGCTGACAGGACTAGCGGCTTCGTCATACAATGAGCAGTTCTTC.

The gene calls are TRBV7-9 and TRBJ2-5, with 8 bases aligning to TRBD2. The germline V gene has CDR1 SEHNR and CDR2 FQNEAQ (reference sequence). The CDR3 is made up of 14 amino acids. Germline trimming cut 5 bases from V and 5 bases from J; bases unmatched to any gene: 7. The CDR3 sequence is CASSPGTRLETQYF. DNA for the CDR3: TGTGCCAGCAGCCCAGGGACTAGGCTGGAGACCCAGTACTTC. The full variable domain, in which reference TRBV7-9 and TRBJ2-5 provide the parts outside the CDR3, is DTGVSQNPRHKITKRGQNVTFRCDPISEHNRLYWYRQTLGQGPEFLTYFQNEAQLEKSRLLSDRFSAERPKGSFSTLEIQRTEQGDSAMYLCASSPGTRLETQYFGPGTRLLVL.

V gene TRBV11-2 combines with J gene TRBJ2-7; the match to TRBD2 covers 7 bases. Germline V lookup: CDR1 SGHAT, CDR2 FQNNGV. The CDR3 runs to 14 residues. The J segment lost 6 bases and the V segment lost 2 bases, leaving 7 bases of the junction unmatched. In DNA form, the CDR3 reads TGTGCCAGCAGCTTATTGGGAGGCGGGAGCGAGCAGTACTTC. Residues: CASSLLGGGSEQYF.

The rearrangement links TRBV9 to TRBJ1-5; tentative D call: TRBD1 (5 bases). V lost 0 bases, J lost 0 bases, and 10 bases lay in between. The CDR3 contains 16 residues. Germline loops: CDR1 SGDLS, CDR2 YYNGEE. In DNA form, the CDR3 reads TGTGCCAGCAGCGTAGAACGGGGGTATAGCAATCAGCCCCAGCATTTT. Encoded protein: CASSVERGYSNQPQHF. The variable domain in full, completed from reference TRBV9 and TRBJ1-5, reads DSGVTQTPKHLITATGQRVTLRCSPRSGDLSVYWYQQSLDQGLQFLIQYYNGEERAKGNILERFSAQQFPDLHSELNLSSLELGDSALYFCASSVERGYSNQPQHFGDGTRLSIL.

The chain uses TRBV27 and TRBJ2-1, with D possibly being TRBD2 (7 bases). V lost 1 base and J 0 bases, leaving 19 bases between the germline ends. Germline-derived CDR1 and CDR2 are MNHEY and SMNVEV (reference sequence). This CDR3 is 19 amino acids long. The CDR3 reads CASSLLGFAGAGSYNEQFF. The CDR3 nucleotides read TGTGCCAGCAGTTTATTGGGTTTCGCGGGGGCTGGCTCCTACAATGAGCAGTTCTTC.

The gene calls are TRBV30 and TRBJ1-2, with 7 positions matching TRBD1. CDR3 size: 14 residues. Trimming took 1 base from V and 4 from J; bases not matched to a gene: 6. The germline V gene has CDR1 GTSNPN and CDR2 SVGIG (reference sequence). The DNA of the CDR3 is TGTGCCTGGAGTGCCGACAGGGCCGGCTATGGCTACACCTTC. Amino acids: CAWSADRAGYGYTF.

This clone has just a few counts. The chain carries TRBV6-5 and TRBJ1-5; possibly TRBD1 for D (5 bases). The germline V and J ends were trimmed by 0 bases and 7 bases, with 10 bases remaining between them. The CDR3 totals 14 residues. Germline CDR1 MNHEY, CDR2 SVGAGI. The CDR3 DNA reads TGTGCCAGCAGTTACTCGGGACGGGAGCAGCCCCAGCATTTT. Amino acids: CASSYSGREQPQHF.

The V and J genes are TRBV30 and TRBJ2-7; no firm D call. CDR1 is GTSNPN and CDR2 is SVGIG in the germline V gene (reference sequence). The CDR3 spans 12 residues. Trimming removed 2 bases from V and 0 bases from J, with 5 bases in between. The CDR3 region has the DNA TGTGCCTGGAGTCTGGCCTCCTACGAGCAGTACTTC. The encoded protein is CAWSLASYEQYF.

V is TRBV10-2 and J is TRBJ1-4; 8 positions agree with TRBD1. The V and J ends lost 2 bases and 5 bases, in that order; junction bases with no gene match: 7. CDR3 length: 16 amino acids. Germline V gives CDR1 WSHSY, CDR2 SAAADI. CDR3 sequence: CASSEGGDRGNEKLFF. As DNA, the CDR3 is TGCGCCAGCAGTGAGGGGGGTGACAGGGGAAATGAAAAACTGTTTTTT.

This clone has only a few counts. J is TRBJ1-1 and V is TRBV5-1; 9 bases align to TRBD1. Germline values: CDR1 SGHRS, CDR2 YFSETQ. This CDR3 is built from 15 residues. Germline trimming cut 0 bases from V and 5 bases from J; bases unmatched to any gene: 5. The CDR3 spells CASSLAGQGGTEAFF. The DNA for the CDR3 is TGCGCCAGCAGCTTGGCGGGACAGGGTGGGACTGAAGCTTTCTTT.

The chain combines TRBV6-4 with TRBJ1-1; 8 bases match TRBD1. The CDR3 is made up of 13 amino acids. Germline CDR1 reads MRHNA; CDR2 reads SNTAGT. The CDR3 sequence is CPQRRTGTTEAFF. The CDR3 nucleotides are TGTCCGCAGCGCCGGACAGGGACCACTGAAGCTTTCTTT.

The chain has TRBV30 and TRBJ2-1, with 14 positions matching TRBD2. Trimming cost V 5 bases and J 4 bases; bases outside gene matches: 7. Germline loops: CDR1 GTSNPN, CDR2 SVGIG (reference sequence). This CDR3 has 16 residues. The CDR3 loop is CAWSGLAGGLYNEQFF. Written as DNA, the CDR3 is TGTGCCTGGTCCGGACTAGCGGGGGGATTGTACAATGAGCAGTTCTTC.

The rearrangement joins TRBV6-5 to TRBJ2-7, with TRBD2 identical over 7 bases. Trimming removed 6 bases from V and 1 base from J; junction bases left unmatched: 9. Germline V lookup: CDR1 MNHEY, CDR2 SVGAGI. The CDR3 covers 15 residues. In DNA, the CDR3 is TGTGCCAGCAGCCCAGGACTAGAGGGGTCCTACGAGCAGTACTTC. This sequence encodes CASSPGLEGSYEQYF.

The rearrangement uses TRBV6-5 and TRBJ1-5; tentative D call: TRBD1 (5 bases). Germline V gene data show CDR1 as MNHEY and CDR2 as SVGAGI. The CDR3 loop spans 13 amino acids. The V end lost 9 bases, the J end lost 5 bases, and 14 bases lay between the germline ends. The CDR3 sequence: CARSAGWHQPQHF. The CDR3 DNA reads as TGTGCCAGAAGTGCAGGGTGGCATCAGCCCCAGCATTTT.